These 17 T cell receptor beta chains were sequenced from one sample in a study of blood T cell repertoires in COVID-19. Some clones are missing from TCRdb's copy, which holds only in-frame ones; the method was immunoSEQ multiplex PCR. In the table there are around 97,000 clones, 84% of which are singletons. Sequencing input: peripheral blood. These receptors were collected from a human donor in a cohort sampled during active COVID-19.

The rearrangement uses TRBV19 and TRBJ1-3; D uncertain. This CDR3 contains 13 residues. The ends were cut back, 10 bases at V and 6 bases at J, with 16 bases in the middle. Germline loops: CDR1 LNHDA, CDR2 SQIVND (reference sequence). The CDR3 DNA follows: TGTGCCACTAAGGTCCCGAGGGAAAACACCATATATTTT. Amino acid sequence: CATKVPRENTIYF.

CDR3 amino acids: CASSPTGTGNTIYF. As DNA, the CDR3 is TGTGCCAGTAGCCCCACAGGAACTGGAAACACCATATATTTT. The genes are TRBV19 and TRBJ1-3; weak D call: TRBD1 (5 bases). V lost 6 bases, J lost 2 bases, and 11 bases lay in between. The CDR3 is 14 residues long. CDR1 is LNHDA and CDR2 is SQIVND in the germline V gene (reference sequence).

The chain links TRBV11-3 to TRBJ1-6; D is possibly TRBD1 (5 bases). The V and J ends lost 5 bases and 7 bases respectively, with 15 bases between them. CDR3 length equals 15 residues. The V gene's germline CDR1 is SGHNT and CDR2 YENEEA. The CDR3 bases are TGTGCCAGCAGCCGGAAGACAGTTACAAATTCACCCCTCCACTTT. As protein: CASSRKTVTNSPLHF. The entire variable domain, with the rest obtained from reference TRBV11-3 and TRBJ1-6, is as follows: EAGVVQSPRYKIIEKKQPVAFWCNPISGHNTLYWYLQNLGQGPELLIRYENEEAVDDSQLPKDRFSAERLKGVDSTLKIQPAELGDSAVYLCASSRKTVTNSPLHFGNGTRLTVT.

The chain joins TRBV5-1 to TRBJ2-2; no reliable D call. V was cut by 0 bases and J by 0 bases, with 3 bases left in between. From germline, CDR1 is SGHRS and CDR2 YFSETQ. The CDR3 loop spans 14 amino acids. Here the CDR3 DNA reads TGCGCCAGCAGCTTGGCTCCGAACACCGGGGAGCTGTTTTTT. This sequence encodes CASSLAPNTGELFF.

The chain couples TRBV7-3 to TRBJ1-2; 9 nucleotides match TRBD1. Germline lookup yields CDR1 SGHTA and CDR2 FQGTGA. Unmatched junction bases numbered 15, after V lost 5 bases and J lost 8 bases. The CDR3 loop spans 16 amino acids. The CDR3 bases are TGTGCCAGCAGCCAGATTCCGGGACAGGGCTCGGGGGGCTACACCTTC. It is translated as CASSQIPGQGSGGYTF.

V gene TRBV6-5 combines with J gene TRBJ1-4; D perhaps matches TRBD1 (5 bases). The germline V and J ends were trimmed by 6 bases and 8 bases, with 13 bases remaining between them. Looked up from germline, CDR1 is MNHEY and CDR2 is SVGAGI. CDR3 size: 13 residues. CDR3 DNA sequence: TGTGCCAGCAGGACCAGGGTTATCGAAAAACTGTTTTTT. It yields the protein CASRTRVIEKLFF.

The rearrangement links TRBV5-5 to TRBJ2-5; D remains unclear. Germline lookup yields CDR1 SGHKS and CDR2 YYEKEE (reference sequence). The length of the CDR3 is 13 residues. Trimming stripped 6 bases from V and 2 bases from J, with 11 bases between. CDR3 sequence (DNA): TGTGCCAGCAACATGGAGATTCAAGAGACCCAGTACTTC. Its protein product is CASNMEIQETQYF. Full variable domain (rest looked up from reference TRBV5-5 and TRBJ2-5): DAGVTQSPTHLIKTRGQQVTLRCSPISGHKSVSWYQQVLGQGPQFIFQYYEKEERGRGNFPDRFSARQFPNYSSELNVNALLLGDSALYLCASNMEIQETQYFGPGTRLLVL.

This clone was counted a few times. The chain employs TRBV6-2 or TRBV6-3 and TRBJ2-3, with TRBD2 matching 9 bases. The CDR3 runs to 15 residues. V lost 0 bases to trimming and J lost 7 bases; unmatched junction nucleotides: 5. The germline V gene encodes CDR1 MNHEY and CDR2 SVGEGT. CDR3 in DNA: TGTGCCAGCAGTTACTCCGGCGGGGGGGTTAATACGCAGTATTTT. Protein: CASSYSGGGVNTQYF.

V gene TRBV6-5 combines with J gene TRBJ1-6, with D possibly TRBD1 on 6 matching bases. V lost 8 bases, J lost 10 bases, and 15 bases lay in between. The CDR3 loop spans 13 amino acids. The germline V gene has CDR1 MNHEY and CDR2 SVGAGI. The DNA for the CDR3 is TGTGCCAGCCGGGGAGGGGGAGACTCACCCCTCCACTTT. The encoded protein is CASRGGGDSPLHF.

As DNA, the CDR3 is TGTGCCAGCAGCCAAACCCCGGGACTGAAGAACACTGAAGCTTTCTTT. This encodes CASSQTPGLKNTEAFF. This chain joins TRBV9 and TRBJ1-1, with D perhaps TRBD1 (5 bases). Germline V lookup: CDR1 SGDLS, CDR2 YYNGEE. With 4 bases removed from V and 1 base from J, the gap between germline ends came to 17 bases. The CDR3 totals 16 residues.

In its sample, this clone was seen once. The CDR3 loop is CASSPGAALETQYF. CDR3 in DNA: TGTGCCAGCAGCCCAGGCGCCGCCCTTGAGACCCAGTACTTC. The rearrangement joins TRBV11-3 to TRBJ2-5; D ambiguous. V was clipped by 5 bases and J by 5 bases, with 15 bases between them. The germline V gene has CDR1 SGHNT and CDR2 YENEEA. The CDR3 runs to 14 residues.

The rearrangement links TRBV7-3 to TRBJ1-2, with 7 bases lining up with TRBD1. Germline CDR1 reads SGHTA; CDR2 reads FQGTGA. The CDR3 runs to 14 residues. V shed 1 base and J 8 bases; nucleotides not matched to a gene: 7. The CDR3 region has the DNA TGTGCCAGCAGCTTAAACGACAGGGCGGGAGGCTACACCTTC. Amino acid sequence: CASSLNDRAGGYTF.

The chain couples TRBV5-4 to TRBJ2-1; D gene unclear. Between the trimmed V and J ends, which lost 0 bases and 6 bases, there was a span of 7 bases. Germline CDR1 reads SGHNT; CDR2 reads YYREEE (reference sequence). This CDR3 has 13 residues. The CDR3, as DNA: TGTGCCAGCAGCTTGGCAGGTCCCAATGAGCAGTTCTTC. This translates into CASSLAGPNEQFF. Variable domain in full (rest from reference TRBV5-4 and TRBJ2-1): ETGVTQSPTHLIKTRGQQVTLRCSSQSGHNTVSWYQQALGQGPQFIFQYYREEENGRGNFPPRFSGLQFPNYSSELNVNALELDDSALYLCASSLAGPNEQFFGPGTRLTVL.

This clone was observed a handful of times. Other DNA variants within this sample encode the same CDR3. V is TRBV10-2 and J is TRBJ2-5; TRBD1 matches 10 bases. Trimming at V came to 5 bases and at J to 5 bases, leaving 2 bases not matched to a gene. CDR1 WSHSY and CDR2 SAAADI come from the germline V gene. The CDR3 consists of 13 residues. The CDR3 bases are TGCGCCAGCAGTCCGACAGGGGGCGAGACCCAGTACTTC. Translating gives CASSPTGGETQYF.

The chain joins TRBV12-3 or TRBV12-4 to TRBJ1-5, with D unresolved. The CDR3 loop spans 13 amino acids. Deletions cut 5 bases from V and 3 bases from J, with 8 bases between. CDR3 sequence reads: CASSTQYNQPQHF. In DNA, the CDR3 is TGTGCCAGCAGTACCCAGTACAATCAGCCCCAGCATTTT.

This CDR3 reads CASSYWTSGEYNEQFF. CDR3 nucleotide sequence: TGTGCCAGCAGTTACTGGACTAGCGGGGAGTACAATGAGCAGTTCTTC. The chain recombines TRBV6-2 or TRBV6-3 with TRBJ2-1; TRBD2 aligns across 12 bases. The V gene end was trimmed by 1 base and the J gene end by 4 bases; junction bases not matched to a gene: 2. Germline CDR1 MNHEY, CDR2 SVGEGT. The CDR3 consists of 16 residues.

This clone was counted a few times. The chain couples TRBV19 to TRBJ1-2; D ambiguous. This CDR3 is built from 13 residues. Trimming shortened V by 9 bases and J by 1 base, and 12 bases separated the two germline ends. Germline V gene sequence: CDR1 LNHDA, CDR2 SQIVND (reference sequence). This CDR3 reads CASSAGFNYGYTF. CDR3 coding DNA: TGTGCCAGCAGTGCAGGATTTAACTATGGCTACACCTTC. Complete variable domain (other parts from reference TRBV19 and TRBJ1-2): DGGITQSPKYLFRKEGQNVTLSCEQNLNHDAMYWYRQDPGQGLRLIYYSQIVNDFQKGDIAEGYSVSREKKESFPLTVTSAQKNPTAFYLCASSAGFNYGYTFGSGTRLTVV.